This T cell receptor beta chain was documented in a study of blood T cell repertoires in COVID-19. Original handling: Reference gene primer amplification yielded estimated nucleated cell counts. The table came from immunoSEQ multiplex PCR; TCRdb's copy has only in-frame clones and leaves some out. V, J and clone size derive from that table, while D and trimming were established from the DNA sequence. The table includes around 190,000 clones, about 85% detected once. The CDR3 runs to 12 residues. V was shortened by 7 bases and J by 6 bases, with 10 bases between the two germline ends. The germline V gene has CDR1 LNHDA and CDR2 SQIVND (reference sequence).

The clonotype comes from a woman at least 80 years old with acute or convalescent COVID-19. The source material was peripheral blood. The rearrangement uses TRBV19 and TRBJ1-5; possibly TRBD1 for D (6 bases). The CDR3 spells CASMGAGQPQHF. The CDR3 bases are TGTGCCAGTATGGGGGCCGGTCAGCCCCAGCATTTT.